Shown below are 15 T cell receptor beta chains from a single sample sequenced in a study of cytomegalovirus exposure and HLA in healthy donors. The primer mix had 60 Vbeta and 13 Jbeta primers. Sequencing was performed with immunoSEQ multiplex PCR; in TCRdb, only in-frame clones are kept and a portion is missing. The sample records 100,000 to 150,000 clones, over 70% being singletons. Sequenced sample: PBMCs. The receptor set was obtained from a woman aged 18-35 years in good health and CMV-seronegative.

The V and J genes are TRBV15 and TRBJ1-5; a weak D match, TRBD1 (5 bases). The length of the CDR3 is 14 residues. V lost 1 base and J 5 bases, leaving 9 bases between the germline ends. Looked up from germline, CDR1 is LNHNV and CDR2 is YYDKDF (reference sequence). CDR3 nucleotides: TGTGCCACCAGCAGAGCAGGGATCGATCAGCCCCAGCATTTT. Translated, it gives CATSRAGIDQPQHF. The full variable domain, its missing parts supplied by reference TRBV15 and TRBJ1-5, is DAMVIQNPRYQVTQFGKPVTLSCSQTLNHNVMYWYQQKSSQAPKLLFHYYDKDFNNEADTPDNFQSRRPNTSFCFLDIRSPGLGDTAMYLCATSRAGIDQPQHFGDGTRLSIL.

V gene TRBV7-8 combines with J gene TRBJ1-1, with D possibly being TRBD1 (5 bases). Per the germline V gene, CDR1 is SGHVS and CDR2 is FQNEAQ. There are 13 residues in the CDR3. The V end lost 6 bases, the J end lost 1 base, and 9 bases lay between the germline ends. The CDR3 region has the DNA TGTGCCAGCAGATATGACAGGAACACTGAAGCTTTCTTT. It yields the protein CASRYDRNTEAFF.

The V and J genes are TRBV13 and TRBJ2-7; 7 bases are shared with TRBD2. V lost 1 base, J lost 4 bases, and 4 bases stayed unmatched. This CDR3 comprises 14 residues. In germline, CDR1 is PRHDT, CDR2 FYEKMQ (reference sequence). In DNA, the CDR3 is TGTGCCAGCAGCTTAGACGGGAGGTCGTACGAGCAGTACTTC. This translates into CASSLDGRSYEQYF.

In nucleotides, the CDR3 is TGTGCCAGCAGTCGTCAGGGGCAATATCAGCCCCAGCATTTT. Translating it yields CASSRQGQYQPQHF. The chain links TRBV7-9 to TRBJ1-5, with D possibly being TRBD1 (6 bases). The V and J ends lost 6 bases and 5 bases respectively, with 14 bases between them. Germline-derived CDR1 and CDR2 are SEHNR and FQNEAQ (reference sequence). CDR3 length equals 14 residues.

This clone was seen a few times. The V gene is TRBV2, the J gene TRBJ2-1, with TRBD2 identical over 11 bases. The CDR3 totals 14 residues. Unmatched junction bases numbered 4, after V lost 2 bases and J lost 10 bases. Germline lookup yields CDR1 SNHLY and CDR2 FYNNEI. The CDR3 region is CASSETSGSGEQFF. The CDR3 nucleotides read TGTGCCAGCAGTGAAACTAGCGGGAGTGGAGAGCAGTTCTTC.

The V call is TRBV4-2, the J call TRBJ2-3; perhaps TRBD2 as D (6 bases). The length of the CDR3 is 13 residues. The V gene's germline CDR1 is LGHNA and CDR2 YNFKEQ. V lost 0 bases to trimming and J lost 9 bases, with 10 bases between them. For the CDR3, the DNA is TGTGCCAGCAGCCAAGACCGGGACTCAACGCAGTATTTT. It specifies CASSQDRDSTQYF.

The chain carries TRBV20-1 and TRBJ2-3; D is uncertain. The CDR3 consists of 11 residues. Germline lookup yields CDR1 DFQATT and CDR2 SNEGSKA (reference sequence). V was cut by 3 bases and J by 4 bases, with 5 bases left in between. The CDR3 DNA sequence: TGCAGTGCTAGTATCGCAGATACGCAGTATTTT. Translating it yields CSASIADTQYF.

The chain recombines TRBV6-1 with TRBJ2-5; weak D call: TRBD1 (5 bases). The J call may be wrong; the DNA end is better matched by TRBJ2-7. The germline V gene has CDR1 MNHNS and CDR2 SASEGT. The CDR3 totals 14 residues. The CDR3 protein is CASVRQFSTYEQYF. The CDR3 DNA sequence: TGTGCCAGCGTGAGACAGTTTTCCACTTACGAGCAGTACTTC.

The chain employs TRBV5-1 and TRBJ2-1, with TRBD2 identical over 7 bases. The CDR3 is made up of 12 amino acids. The germline gives CDR1 SGHRS, CDR2 YFSETQ. V shed 4 bases and J 8 bases; nucleotides not matched to a gene: 3. This chain's CDR3 is CASSPRGDEQFF. The CDR3 DNA sequence: TGCGCCAGCAGCCCCCGGGGGGATGAGCAGTTCTTC.

The J gene is TRBJ1-2, the V gene TRBV7-2; D might be TRBD1 (5 bases). This CDR3 spans 15 amino acids. Trimming shortened V by 5 bases and J by 13 bases, and 26 bases separated the two germline ends. CDR1 and CDR2 from the germline V gene are SGHTA and FQGNSA. CDR3 sequence: CASSAPLLQDGPSTF. The CDR3 bases are TGTGCCAGCAGCGCCCCACTGTTACAGGATGGCCCCAGCACCTTC.

This clone was seen just once. V is TRBV2 and J is TRBJ1-1, with 7 bases aligning to TRBD1. Germline V gene sequence: CDR1 SNHLY, CDR2 FYNNEI. V trimming: 10 bases; J trimming: 5 bases; junction bases outside the gene matches: 13. This CDR3 region has 14 residues. The CDR3 bases are TGTGCCACCGATAGGGGACAGTTCGGGACTGAAGCTTTCTTT. Translated: CATDRGQFGTEAFF.

The chain has TRBV18 and TRBJ1-1; 7 nucleotides line up with TRBD1. This CDR3 has 16 residues. Germline values: CDR1 KGHSH, CDR2 LQKENI. The J segment lost 0 bases and the V segment lost 1 base, leaving 5 bases of the junction unmatched. CDR3 nucleotide sequence: TGTGCCAGCTCACCACTGGGACAGCCTATGAACACTGAAGCTTTCTTT. It specifies CASSPLGQPMNTEAFF.

V is TRBV5-1 and J is TRBJ1-4; TRBD1 matches 8 bases. V shed 0 bases, J shed 8 bases, and the junction held 9 bases outside the gene matches. The CDR3 extends over 16 amino acids. Per the germline V gene, CDR1 is SGHRS and CDR2 is YFSETQ. The CDR3 loop reads CASSLETGDGGEKLFF. The DNA for the CDR3 is TGCGCCAGCAGCTTGGAGACAGGGGATGGGGGAGAAAAACTGTTTTTT. Together with reference TRBV5-1 and TRBJ1-4, the CDR3 gives the full variable domain: KAGVTQTPRYLIKTRGQQVTLSCSPISGHRSVSWYQQTPGQGLQFLFEYFSETQRNKGNFPGRFSGRQFSNSRSEMNVSTLELGDSALYLCASSLETGDGGEKLFFGSGTQLSVL.

The V and J genes are TRBV5-1 and TRBJ2-5; 15 positions match TRBD2. The J call could be wrong; TRBJ2-7 is a better fit for the DNA end. CDR1 and CDR2 from the germline V gene are SGHRS and YFSETQ. The CDR3 is 15 residues long. CDR3 protein: CASSSGLAGGDEQYF. The DNA of the CDR3 is TGCGCCAGCAGCTCGGGACTAGCGGGGGGCGACGAGCAGTACTTC.

This clone has just a few counts. V and J are TRBV5-4 and TRBJ1-2; 7 positions match TRBD1. The CDR3 totals 17 residues. Germline V gene sequence: CDR1 SGHNT, CDR2 YYREEE (reference sequence). Trimming at V came to 3 bases and at J to 4 bases, leaving 15 bases not matched to a gene. In nucleotides, the CDR3 is TGTGCCAGCAGCTCGGGACAGCTTCCCCAAACCCTCTATGGCTACACCTTC. Translated, it gives CASSSGQLPQTLYGYTF. The whole variable domain, remainder taken from reference TRBV5-4 and TRBJ1-2, is ETGVTQSPTHLIKTRGQQVTLRCSSQSGHNTVSWYQQALGQGPQFIFQYYREEENGRGNFPPRFSGLQFPNYSSELNVNALELDDSALYLCASSSGQLPQTLYGYTFGSGTRLTVV.